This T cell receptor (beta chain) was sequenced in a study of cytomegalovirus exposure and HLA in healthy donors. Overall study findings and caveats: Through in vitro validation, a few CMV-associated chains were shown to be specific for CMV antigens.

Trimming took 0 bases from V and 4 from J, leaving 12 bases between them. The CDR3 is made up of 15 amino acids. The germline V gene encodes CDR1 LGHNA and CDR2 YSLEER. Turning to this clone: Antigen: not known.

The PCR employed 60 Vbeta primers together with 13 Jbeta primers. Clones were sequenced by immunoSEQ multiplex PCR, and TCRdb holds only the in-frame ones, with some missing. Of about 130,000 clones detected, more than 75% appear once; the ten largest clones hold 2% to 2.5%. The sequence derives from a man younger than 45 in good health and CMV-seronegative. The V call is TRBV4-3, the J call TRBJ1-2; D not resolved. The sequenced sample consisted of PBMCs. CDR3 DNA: TGCGCCAGCAGCCAAGATTTAGAGGGCTCCTATGGCTACACCTTC. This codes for CASSQDLEGSYGYTF.